This entry lists 19 T cell receptor beta chains sequenced from one sample in a study of PD-1 blockade in classical Hodgkin lymphoma. Autologous stem cell transplantation was followed by relapse in every patient, and brentuximab vedotin exposure varied. Data came from immunoSEQ multiplex PCR; TCRdb stores just in-frame clones and leaves some out. This table holds 12,000 to 15,000 clones, more than 70% found once. The input for sequencing was peripheral blood mononuclear cells (PBMCs), taken at baseline. The receptors were gathered from a human donor with classical Hodgkin lymphoma.

CDR3: CASSHPIRGHFYNEQFF. The CDR3 DNA reads as TGCGCCAGCAGCCACCCCATCCGGGGCCACTTCTACAATGAGCAGTTCTTC. The V call is TRBV4-3, the J call TRBJ2-1; D could derive from TRBD1 or TRBD2 (5 bases each). V was trimmed by 3 bases and J by 3 bases, leaving 18 bases between them. The CDR3 length is 17 residues. Germline CDR1 is LGHNA and CDR2 is YSLEER.

The chain links TRBV30 to TRBJ1-1; the D is unclear. The V gene's germline CDR1 is GTSNPN and CDR2 SVGIG (reference sequence). V lost 2 bases, J lost 2 bases, and 6 bases lay in between. The CDR3 runs 12 residues. The CDR3 DNA reads as TGTGCCTGGAGTCCCCCTAACACTGAAGCTTTCTTT. Protein sequence: CAWSPPNTEAFF.

The chain joins TRBV5-4 to TRBJ2-5, with D uncertain. Germline V CDR1 and CDR2: SGHNT, YYREEE (reference sequence). V lost 2 bases and J 5 bases, leaving 13 bases between the germline ends. The CDR3 runs to 14 residues. The CDR3: CASSLREATETQYF. DNA of the CDR3: TGTGCCAGCAGCTTAAGGGAAGCGACGGAGACCCAGTACTTC.

The J gene is TRBJ2-1, the V gene TRBV30; possibly TRBD1 or TRBD2 for D (5 bases each). The V and J ends lost 5 bases and 4 bases respectively, with 18 bases between them. The length of the CDR3 is 15 residues. Germline CDR1 and CDR2: GTSNPN and SVGIG (reference sequence). The CDR3 bases are TGTGCCTGGGGCCCCAGTGGGGGATATTACAATGAGCAGTTCTTC. This translates into CAWGPSGGYYNEQFF.

The V call is TRBV28, the J call TRBJ2-4, with 9 bases aligning to TRBD2. The V gene's germline CDR1 is MDHEN and CDR2 SYDVKM. J lost 2 bases, V lost 4 bases, and 18 bases had no gene match. This CDR3 comprises 20 residues. In DNA form, the CDR3 reads TGTGCCAGCAGTTCCCTGGAGGGTAGCGGGAGCCACAAATCCAAAAACATTCAGTACTTC. This encodes CASSSLEGSGSHKSKNIQYF.

This clone occurred a few times. CDR3 sequence reads: CASSVGEGSNYGYTF. In DNA, the CDR3 is TGTGCCAGCAGCGTAGGCGAGGGATCGAACTATGGCTACACCTTC. This chain uses TRBV9 with TRBJ1-2, with D unresolved. With 0 bases removed from V and 2 bases from J, the gap between germline ends came to 11 bases. Per the germline V gene, CDR1 is SGDLS and CDR2 is YYNGEE. The CDR3 runs 15 residues.

This clone was seen a handful of times. The chain recombines TRBV12-5 with TRBJ2-2; D is possibly TRBD1 (6 bases). CDR3 length equals 16 residues. Germline V lookup: CDR1 LGHNT, CDR2 FRNRAP. V lost 3 bases and J lost 2, with 13 bases in between. The CDR3 region has the DNA TGTGCTAGTGGTTTCGGTGGGACAACTAACACCGGGGAGCTGTTTTTT. This encodes CASGFGGTTNTGELFF.

V and J are TRBV4-3 and TRBJ1-2; 9 nucleotides agree with TRBD1. CDR1 and CDR2 from the germline V gene are LGHNA and YSLEER. The junction had 6 bases not matched to a gene; V was cut back by 6 bases and J by 4 bases. The CDR3 consists of 14 residues. CDR3 nucleotides: TGCGCCAGCAGTCGGGACAGGGTAGGCTATGGCTACACCTTC. It yields the protein CASSRDRVGYGYTF.

This chain connects TRBV5-1 to TRBJ2-7; TRBD2 might be the D (6 bases). Germline loops: CDR1 SGHRS, CDR2 YFSETQ. The CDR3 has 13 amino acids. Trimming removed 3 bases at V and 1 base at J, with 8 bases between. CDR3 loop: CASSWDSSYEQYF. The CDR3 nucleotides are TGCGCCAGCAGCTGGGACTCTTCCTACGAGCAGTACTTC.

V gene TRBV5-5 combines with J gene TRBJ1-2, with unresolved D. Germline CDR1 reads SGHKS; CDR2 reads YYEKEE (reference sequence). The CDR3 contains 12 residues. Deletions cut 2 bases from V and 8 bases from J, with 10 bases between. The CDR3 bases are TGTGCCAGCAGCTTAGGGCTCCTGGGCTACACCTTC. This translates into CASSLGLLGYTF. The full variable domain, rest sourced from reference TRBV5-5 and TRBJ1-2, is DAGVTQSPTHLIKTRGQQVTLRCSPISGHKSVSWYQQVLGQGPQFIFQYYEKEERGRGNFPDRFSARQFPNYSSELNVNALLLGDSALYLCASSLGLLGYTFGSGTRLTVV.

The gene calls are TRBV19 and TRBJ2-1; D assignment may be TRBD1 or TRBD2 (5 bases each). CDR1 and CDR2 (germline): LNHDA, SQIVND (reference sequence). Trimming stripped 4 bases from V and 0 bases from J, with 10 bases between. CDR3 length: 15 amino acids. The CDR3 spells CASSTVGASYNEQFF. The CDR3 DNA reads as TGTGCCAGTAGTACCGTCGGGGCCTCCTACAATGAGCAGTTCTTC.

V is TRBV5-1 and J is TRBJ1-4; 7 bases fit TRBD1. Trimming removed 3 bases from V and 4 bases from J; junction bases left unmatched: 12. Germline CDR1 reads SGHRS; CDR2 reads YFSETQ. This CDR3 comprises 17 residues. CDR3 bases: TGCGCCAGCAGCTCCGTCGGGGGACAGAGCATTAATGAAAAACTGTTTTTT. Protein sequence: CASSSVGGQSINEKLFF.

About this clone itself: An end of the junction differs from the germline gene, which may be a read error. This chain links TRBV15 with TRBJ1-1, with TRBD1 matching over 12 bases. Germline V CDR1 and CDR2: LNHNV, YYDKDF (reference sequence). CDR3 length: 16 residues. The CDR3 protein is CVTSRGTGGVNTEAFF. In DNA form, the CDR3 reads TGTGTCACCAGCAGGGGGACAGGGGGCGTGAACACTGAAGCTTTCTTT.

The V and J genes are TRBV4-3 and TRBJ2-3; TRBD2 agrees at 9 bases. Trimming cost V 4 bases and J 2 bases; bases outside gene matches: 10. This CDR3 has 17 residues. From germline, CDR1 is LGHNA and CDR2 YSLEER. The CDR3 sequence is CASSPRPAGGPTDTQYF. CDR3 sequence (DNA): TGCGCCAGCAGCCCTCGTCCAGCGGGAGGCCCCACAGATACGCAGTATTTT.

The rearrangement joins TRBV4-1 to TRBJ2-2; 14 nucleotides agree with TRBD2. The V gene's germline CDR1 is MGHRA and CDR2 YSYEKL. The CDR3 sequence is 16 residues long. V gave up 7 bases and J gave up 6 bases; unmatched junction bases: 7. The CDR3: CASTPGLAGASGELFF. The DNA for the CDR3 is TGCGCCAGCACCCCGGGACTAGCGGGAGCCTCCGGGGAGCTGTTTTTT.

The rearrangement links TRBV30 to TRBJ2-2; D remains ambiguous. Germline V gives CDR1 GTSNPN, CDR2 SVGIG (reference sequence). This CDR3 contains 13 residues. Trimming took off 7 bases at V and 2 bases at J, with 11 bases between the two ends. In DNA, the CDR3 is TGTGCCTTCAGGATCGCTAACACCGGGGAGCTGTTTTTT. Translated: CAFRIANTGELFF.

As DNA, the CDR3 is TGTGCCAGCGGCCGGTACCAAGAGACCCAGTACTTC. Residues: CASGRYQETQYF. V usage is TRBV25-1 and J usage is TRBJ2-5; the D is unclear. Germline loops: CDR1 MGHDK, CDR2 SYGVNS. The CDR3 spans 12 residues. The V end was cut by 8 bases, the J end by 0 bases, with 7 bases between.

In nucleotides, the CDR3 is TGTGCCAGCTCATTAGACCTGGGCAATGAGCAGTTCTTC. The encoded protein is CASSLDLGNEQFF. The rearrangement uses TRBV18 and TRBJ2-1, with D hard to call. The CDR3 sequence is 13 residues long. The V end lost 5 bases, the J end lost 6 bases, and 11 bases lay between the germline ends. CDR1 and CDR2 from the germline V gene are KGHSH and LQKENI.

V and J are TRBV27 and TRBJ2-5, with 10 bases that match TRBD2. The J segment lost 4 bases and the V segment lost 0 bases, leaving 2 bases of the junction unmatched. The germline V gene has CDR1 MNHEY and CDR2 SMNVEV (reference sequence). The CDR3 totals 15 residues. The CDR3 region is CASSLSGTSVETQYF. For the CDR3, the DNA is TGTGCCAGCAGTTTATCTGGGACTAGCGTAGAGACCCAGTACTTC.